These 25 T cell receptor beta chains share one sample of origin, sequenced in a study of regulatory T cells in long-lasting Graves disease. With iRepertoire HTBI primers and Arm-PCR of CDR3 regions, TCR beta libraries were built. TCRdb re-analysed the multiplex PCR reads in MiXCR, keeping a single row per CDR3 protein. Of hundreds of thousands of distinct CDR3 sequences in the sample, about 22% were seen once. Time point indicated: persistent/refractory GD, antithyroid drugs over 5 years with positive TRAb. Generation of the TCR library employed RNA extracted from PBMCs. This specimen consisted of peripheral blood mononuclear cells (PBMCs), obtained when the disease was refractory, from a patient treated with antithyroid drugs. The receptors originated from a female donor with Graves disease.

The V gene is TRBV12-3 or TRBV12-4, the J gene TRBJ1-6; 7 bases agree with TRBD1. The CDR3 covers 15 residues. The trim removed 3 bases at V and 7 bases at J, leaving 6 bases unmatched. CDR3 in DNA: TGTGCCAGCAGTTTTTCCGGGACAGCAAATTCACCCCTCCACTTT. Amino acids: CASSFSGTANSPLHF.

This clonotype was counted at least ten times. This chain links TRBV30 with TRBJ2-5; TRBD2 matches at 10 bases. Losses at the gene ends were 7 bases for V and 10 bases for J; bases not matched to a gene: 9. The CDR3 contains 12 residues. Germline lookup yields CDR1 GTSNPN and CDR2 SVGIG (reference sequence). The CDR3 is CASKTSGRIQYF. For the CDR3, the DNA is TGTGCCTCGAAGACTAGCGGGCGGATCCAGTACTTC.

The rearrangement joins TRBV6-5 to TRBJ1-5; D gene uncertain. The length of the CDR3 is 13 residues. Deletions cut 0 bases from V and 4 bases from J, with 4 bases between. CDR1 and CDR2 (germline): MNHEY, SVGAGI. CDR3 residues: CASSYSTNQPQHF. DNA of the CDR3: TGTGCCAGCAGTTACTCGACAAATCAGCCCCAGCATTTT.

This clonotype was detected only a few times. The V gene is TRBV6-1, the J gene TRBJ1-5, with a possible D match to TRBD1 (5 bases). Trimming shortened V by 7 bases and J by 1 base, and 14 bases separated the two germline ends. The germline gives CDR1 MNHNS, CDR2 SASEGT. The CDR3 is made up of 15 amino acids. The CDR3 DNA is TGTGCCAGCATCCATGTCGGGACCAGCAATCAGCCCCAGCATTTT. It is translated as CASIHVGTSNQPQHF.

This chain joins TRBV6-1 and TRBJ2-7; D call uncertain. V lost 5 bases and J 0 bases, leaving 14 bases between the germline ends. Germline CDR1 is MNHNS and CDR2 is SASEGT. The CDR3 covers 15 residues. The CDR3 region has the DNA TGTGCCAGCAGTCCCATGACGTCTCTCTCCTACGAGCAGTACTTC. This codes for CASSPMTSLSYEQYF.

The rearrangement uses TRBV5-1 and TRBJ2-5; no reliable D call. V lost 0 bases to trimming and J lost 5 bases, with 14 bases between them. Germline values: CDR1 SGHRS, CDR2 YFSETQ. CDR3 length: 15 residues. The CDR3 sequence: CASSLGGPQGETQYF. The DNA of the CDR3 is TGCGCCAGCAGCTTGGGTGGGCCGCAAGGGGAGACCCAGTACTTC. The whole variable domain, filled in from reference TRBV5-1 and TRBJ2-5, reads KAGVTQTPRYLIKTRGQQVTLSCSPISGHRSVSWYQQTPGQGLQFLFEYFSETQRNKGNFPGRFSGRQFSNSRSEMNVSTLELGDSALYLCASSLGGPQGETQYFGPGTRLLVL.

This clonotype has at least ten counts. The chain joins TRBV13 to TRBJ1-2; maybe TRBD1 (5 bases). The CDR3 consists of 13 residues. V dropped 2 bases and J dropped 8 bases, with 12 bases sitting between them. Germline CDR1 is PRHDT and CDR2 is FYEKMQ (reference sequence). The CDR3 reads CASSLKGASGYTF. CDR3 coding DNA: TGTGCCAGCAGCTTAAAAGGGGCGTCAGGCTACACCTTC.

This clonotype was detected a few times. The chain combines TRBV28 with TRBJ2-2; D gene uncertain. Germline CDR1 reads MDHEN; CDR2 reads SYDVKM. V was shortened by 5 bases and J by 0 bases, with 10 bases between the two germline ends. The CDR3 covers 15 residues. CDR3 sequence (DNA): TGTGCCAGCAGTCCCGGATCAGCGAACACCGGGGAGCTGTTTTTT. Translation: CASSPGSANTGELFF.

J is TRBJ2-1 and V is TRBV7-9; D uncertain. Germline values: CDR1 SEHNR, CDR2 FQNEAQ (reference sequence). The CDR3 is 14 amino acids. V lost 2 bases, J lost 9 bases, and 14 bases lay in between. In DNA, the CDR3 is TGTGCCAGCAGCTTATTTCTCCCTGATGGTGAGCAGTTCTTC. Translated, it gives CASSLFLPDGEQFF.

This clonotype showed up many times. V usage is TRBV2 and J usage is TRBJ1-1, with no clear D. This CDR3 has 14 amino acids. Germline CDR1 is SNHLY and CDR2 is FYNNEI. V lost 3 bases and J 4 bases, leaving 12 bases between the germline ends. The CDR3 region is CASSEYKRGTEAFF. DNA for the CDR3: TGTGCCAGCAGTGAGTATAAGAGAGGCACTGAAGCTTTCTTT.

This clonotype was recorded many times. The chain couples TRBV12-3 or TRBV12-4 to TRBJ2-5, with 12 nucleotides matching TRBD2. The CDR3 consists of 18 residues. J gave up 2 bases and V 5 bases, and 12 bases lay outside the gene matches. CDR3 region: CASSPGTSGSEPQETQYF. The CDR3 DNA reads as TGTGCCAGCAGTCCCGGGACTAGCGGGTCTGAACCTCAAGAGACCCAGTACTTC.

This clonotype was recorded many times. The rearrangement uses TRBV6-2 or TRBV6-3 and TRBJ2-2; 7 bases align to TRBD2. Germline CDR1 is MNHEY and CDR2 is SVGEGT. Germline trimming cut 1 base from V and 7 bases from J; bases unmatched to any gene: 12. This CDR3 region has 17 residues. Here the CDR3 DNA reads TGTGCCAGCAGTTACTTCGAGGAGGGGAGGGTTCTCGGGGAGCTGTTTTTT. Its protein is CASSYFEEGRVLGELFF.

The sample holds a few counts of this clonotype. Relative to the germline gene, one junction end is altered; a read error may explain this. The chain uses TRBV7-7 and TRBJ2-7; D call uncertain. Germline lookup yields CDR1 SSHAT and CDR2 FNYEAQ (reference sequence). This CDR3 contains 13 residues. The CDR3 reads CASSLEGLDEQYF. The CDR3 DNA sequence: TGTGCTAGCAGCTTAGAAGGTTTGGACGAGCAGTACTTC.

This clonotype was counted a few times. The V and J genes are TRBV12-3 or TRBV12-4 and TRBJ2-7, with 7 bases lining up with TRBD2. Losses at the gene ends were 3 bases for V and 0 bases for J; bases not matched to a gene: 14. This CDR3 comprises 18 residues. The CDR3 DNA follows: TGTGCCAGCAGTTTTGGTCTAGCGGCCGTTCCTAGCTCCTACGAGCAGTACTTC. Translating it yields CASSFGLAAVPSSYEQYF.

In its sample, this clonotype was seen many times. V and J are TRBV28 and TRBJ1-5; TRBD1 matches 10 bases. CDR1 MDHEN and CDR2 SYDVKM come from the germline V gene. The V gene end was trimmed by 3 bases and the J gene end by 0 bases; junction bases not matched to a gene: 8. The CDR3 spans 18 residues. This CDR3 is CASSFPGQGHYSNQPQHF. CDR3 DNA sequence: TGTGCCAGCAGTTTTCCGGGACAGGGGCACTATAGCAATCAGCCCCAGCATTTT.

This clonotype was counted ten times or more. This rearrangement joins TRBV11-1 to TRBJ2-7; D is unresolved. The germline CDR1 and CDR2 sequences are SGHAT and FQDESV (reference sequence). Trimming took 2 bases from V and 4 from J, leaving 12 bases between them. This CDR3 comprises 14 residues. The CDR3 spells CASSLSVPLYEQYF. The CDR3 DNA reads as TGTGCCAGCAGCTTATCGGTCCCTCTGTACGAGCAGTACTTC. The whole variable domain, remainder taken from reference TRBV11-1 and TRBJ2-7, is EAEVAQSPRYKITEKSQAVAFWCDPISGHATLYWYRQILGQGPELLVQFQDESVVDDSQLPKDRFSAERLKGVDSTLKIQPAELGDSAMYLCASSLSVPLYEQYFGPGTRLTVT.

This clonotype was observed at least ten times. This chain connects TRBV6-1 to TRBJ2-5; TRBD2 agrees at 10 bases. CDR1 MNHNS and CDR2 SASEGT come from the germline V gene. The V gene end was trimmed by 6 bases and the J gene end by 5 bases; junction bases not matched to a gene: 15. The CDR3 consists of 17 residues. The CDR3 loop is CASRVNAGTSVRETQYF. As DNA, the CDR3 is TGTGCCAGCAGGGTAAACGCCGGGACTAGCGTAAGGGAGACCCAGTACTTC.

The chain is built from TRBV3-1 and TRBJ2-7; D assignment may be TRBD1 or TRBD2 (5 bases each). The CDR3 contains 15 residues. Trimming took off 1 base at V and 2 bases at J, with 12 bases between the two ends. The germline V gene has CDR1 LGHDT and CDR2 YNNKEL (reference sequence). The CDR3 bases are TGTGCCAGCAGCCAAGGAGGGGATCGGACCTACGAGCAGTACTTC. Translation: CASSQGGDRTYEQYF.

This clonotype was seen a handful of times. The chain combines TRBV28 with TRBJ2-2; D remains ambiguous. Trimming cost V 1 base and J 6 bases, with 9 bases left between them. Germline V gene lookup returns CDR1 MDHEN and CDR2 SYDVKM. The CDR3 length is 14 residues. CDR3 amino acids: CASSLSWAPGELFF. The DNA for the CDR3 is TGTGCCAGCAGTTTATCTTGGGCTCCCGGGGAGCTGTTTTTT.

This clonotype has at least ten counts. CDR3 coding DNA: TGTGCCAGCAGCCCCGACCCGAACACCGGGGAGCTGTTTTTT. This sequence encodes CASSPDPNTGELFF. The gene calls are TRBV28 and TRBJ2-2; D uncertain. The CDR3 is made up of 14 amino acids. In germline, CDR1 is MDHEN, CDR2 SYDVKM. Between the trimmed V and J ends, which lost 6 bases and 0 bases, there was a span of 8 bases.

This clonotype has ten or more counts. The chain couples TRBV20-1 to TRBJ2-5; 7 bases match TRBD1. V lost 8 bases, J lost 2 bases, and 8 bases stayed unmatched. Germline values: CDR1 DFQATT, CDR2 SNEGSKA (reference sequence). This CDR3 is built from 13 residues. DNA for the CDR3: TGCAGTACCGGTGAGGGACAGCAAGAGACCCAGTACTTC. It translates to CSTGEGQQETQYF.

This clonotype was recorded at least ten times. This rearrangement joins TRBV28 to TRBJ2-7; a possible D gene is TRBD1 (6 bases). The CDR3 consists of 13 residues. Germline values: CDR1 MDHEN, CDR2 SYDVKM. Between the trimmed V and J ends, which lost 7 bases and 4 bases, there was a span of 14 bases. CDR3 sequence: CASTQSGTYEQYF. Here the CDR3 DNA reads TGTGCCAGCACCCAATCCGGGACATACGAGCAGTACTTC.

This clonotype has more than one count but fewer than ten. V gene TRBV10-3 combines with J gene TRBJ1-1; a possible D gene is TRBD1 (6 bases). The CDR3 is 17 amino acids. Germline CDR1 reads ENHRY; CDR2 reads SYGVKD. Trimming pared 2 bases from V and 0 bases from J, leaving 16 bases between. CDR3 DNA sequence: TGTGCCATCAGTGAGCCTCACAGGGAAAACATGAACACTGAAGCTTTCTTT. This encodes CAISEPHRENMNTEAFF.

The CDR3 DNA reads TGTGCCACCAGGAAAGGAGAGGCGAACACCGGGGAGCTGTTTTTT. Translating it yields CATRKGEANTGELFF. The rearrangement links TRBV24-1 to TRBJ2-2; D is unresolved. V was clipped by 7 bases and J by 0 bases, with 11 bases between them. This CDR3 comprises 15 residues. The germline V gene has CDR1 KGHDR and CDR2 SFDVKD.

As concerns this clonotype: A single base separates this from a much larger clone, so it may be a read error. The CDR3 does not end in the conserved phenylalanine or tryptophan, so this is likely a read error. This chain joins TRBV11-2 and TRBJ2-3; D may be TRBD1 or TRBD2 (5 bases each). The V and J ends lost 6 bases and 2 bases respectively, with 15 bases between them. The V gene's germline CDR1 is SGHAT and CDR2 FQNNGV. This CDR3 has 15 amino acids. The chain's CDR3 is CASRRPGRLTDTQYL. The CDR3 DNA reads as TGTGCCAGCAGAAGACCGGGACGGCTCACAGATACGCAGTATCTT.